Below, 14 T cell receptor beta chains from the same sample are listed, as sequenced in a study of T cells expressing NK-cell markers. TCRdb re-called the 5' RACE reads; one entry per CDR3 protein, DNA not given. This table lists 120,000 to 150,000 distinct CDR3 sequences. The sample taken for sequencing was blood T cells: a sorted CD56 or NKG2C T cell subset, CD4+ or CD8+ T cells, or bulk PBMC T cells (not recorded which). The receptor source for this set is a man between 18 and 35 years old in good health.

The rearrangement uses TRBV4-3 and TRBJ2-1; TCRdb proposes TRBD1, but this gene call is untestable without DNA. Per germline, CDR1 LGHNA and CDR2 YSLEER. This CDR3 has 17 residues. The CDR3 loop reads CASSQFNRDREANEQFF.

The chain carries TRBV6-1 and TRBJ2-7. The length of the CDR3 is 13 residues. Germline V lookup: CDR1 MNHNS, CDR2 SASEGT. This chain's CDR3 is CASRFRSSYEQYF.

This chain links TRBV7-9 with TRBJ2-1. The germline CDR1 and CDR2 sequences are SEHNR and FQNEAQ (reference sequence). This CDR3 is 13 amino acids long. The CDR3 reads CASSLSDLNEQFF.

The chain carries TRBV11-2 and TRBJ2-3. The V gene's germline CDR1 is SGHAT and CDR2 FQNNGV. This CDR3 contains 12 residues. CDR3 sequence reads: CASSFDRETQYF. Looking up the rest from reference TRBV11-2 and TRBJ2-3 gives the full variable domain: EAGVAQSPRYKIIEKRQSVAFWCNPISGHATLYWYQQILGQGPKLLIQFQNNGVVDDSQLPKDRFSAERLKGVDSTLKIQPAKLEDSAVYLCASSFDRETQYFGPGTRLTVL.

The chain links TRBV6-2 or TRBV6-3 to TRBJ1-1. CDR3 length: 14 amino acids. Germline values: CDR1 MNHEY, CDR2 SVGEGT. CDR3 residues: CASSYADGNTEAFF.

The chain has TRBV5-4 and TRBJ1-1. Germline-derived CDR1 and CDR2 are SGHNT and YYREEE (reference sequence). This CDR3 has 13 amino acids. The CDR3 is CASSFRQNTEAFF.

The CDR3: CASSVRDPLGTEAFF. The chain carries TRBV27 and TRBJ1-1; TCRdb returns TRBD1, unconfirmable since there is no DNA. The germline V gene has CDR1 MNHEY and CDR2 SMNVEV (reference sequence). This CDR3 has 15 residues.

The V gene is TRBV5-6, the J gene TRBJ2-1; TCRdb's assignment of TRBD1 cannot be checked, as there is no DNA. This CDR3 has 13 residues. Germline V gene lookup returns CDR1 SGHDT and CDR2 YYEEEE. The CDR3 reads CASSLAGDNEQFF.

The V gene is TRBV6-5, the J gene TRBJ1-2. This CDR3 is 15 amino acids long. The germline CDR1 and CDR2 sequences are MNHEY and SVGAGI. The CDR3 is CASSYGPAPNYGYTF.

The chain joins TRBV19 to TRBJ2-7; no DNA is available, so the TRBD2 call from TCRdb remains unchecked. Germline assignment: CDR1 LNHDA and CDR2 SQIVND (reference sequence). CDR3 size: 16 residues. The CDR3 loop reads CASSSDLSIGRHEQYF.

The chain employs TRBV5-6 and TRBJ2-1; TCRdb calls TRBD2, which cannot be checked without DNA. CDR3 length: 16 amino acids. Germline values: CDR1 SGHDT, CDR2 YYEEEE. The CDR3 protein is CASSLFLERELHEQFF.

The V gene is TRBV5-1, the J gene TRBJ2-5; TCRdb names TRBD1, which stays unverified in the absence of DNA. Germline V gene sequence: CDR1 SGHRS, CDR2 YFSETQ. The CDR3 consists of 19 residues. CDR3: CASSPGTGARTSGQETQYF.

The V gene is TRBV6-5, the J gene TRBJ2-7; TCRdb's D gene call, TRBD1, goes unchecked for lack of DNA. The CDR3 extends over 16 amino acids. Germline CDR1 MNHEY, CDR2 SVGAGI. The CDR3 spells CASSYSAGQQTYEQYF.

This chain joins TRBV4-1 and TRBJ2-3; with no DNA, the TCRdb D assignment of TRBD1 cannot be verified. Germline CDR1 reads MGHRA; CDR2 reads YSYEKL. This CDR3 is 16 amino acids long. CDR3: CASSPKQGATTDTQYF.